This is a list of T cell receptor beta chains from one sample in a study of CD8 T cells in ankylosing spondylitis. TCRdb re-called the 5' RACE reads through MiXCR, storing one row per CDR3 protein. The table shows roughly 130,000 distinct CDR3 sequences, with roughly a tenth occurring only once. Source material: blood, either unsorted or a sorted T cell fraction (not recorded which). The receptor set was obtained from a male donor with ankylosing spondylitis or in good health (not recorded which). CDR3s include the opening cysteine and the closing phenylalanine or tryptophan. D genes are given only for firm matches. Not every row has a clone size; where given, it reads once, few, many or a size class.

DNA,CDR3,size,J,V,D
TGCGCCAGCAGTCCGGAGGGCCGGTCCGGGGAGCTGTTTTTT,CASSPEGRSGELFF,many,TRBJ2-2,TRBV5-1,.
TGTGCCAGCAGCTTACTTACAGGGGTAGTGACCGGGGAGCTGTTTTTT,CASSLLTGVVTGELFF,.,TRBJ2-2,TRBV7-3,TRBD1
TGTGCCAGCACTAGCGCCGATGAGCAGTTCTTC,CASTSADEQFF,few,TRBJ2-1,TRBV12-3/TRBV12-4,.
TGCGCCAGCAGGGCGGTGGCGGAGAACACAGATACGCAGTATTTT,CASRAVAENTDTQYF,many,TRBJ2-3,TRBV5-1,.
TGTGCCACCAGCAGAGATCACGGGGGCGGGTACGAGCAGTACTTC,CATSRDHGGGYEQYF,once,TRBJ2-7,TRBV15,.
TGCAGTGCTAGGCAGACAGGGGAGTCACCCCTCCACTTT,CSARQTGESPLHF,many,TRBJ1-6,TRBV20-1,TRBD1
TGCAGTGCTAGAGTACCGGGGTTCCAAGAGACCCAGTACTTC,CSARVPGFQETQYF,few,TRBJ2-5,TRBV20-1,.
TGTGCCAGCAGCCAAGTTACTAGCGGATACTACGAGCAGTACTTC,CASSQVTSGYYEQYF,many,TRBJ2-7,TRBV3-1,TRBD2
TGTGCCAGCAGCTTCGGACAGCTCGCTAACTATGGCTACACCTTC,CASSFGQLANYGYTF,many,TRBJ1-2,TRBV5-5,.
TGTGCCAGCAAGAGAGGACAGGGTTACAATGAGCAGTTCTTC,CASKRGQGYNEQFF,.,TRBJ2-1,TRBV7-9,TRBD1
TGTGCCAGCAGCTCGACAGGGGTAAGCACTGAAGCTTTCTTT,CASSSTGVSTEAFF,many,TRBJ1-1,TRBV7-2,TRBD1
TGTGCCAGCAGCCATAATGGGCCCTATAATTCACCCCTCCACTTT,CASSHNGPYNSPLHF,many,TRBJ1-6,TRBV7-9,.
TGCGCCAGCACCCCGAGGAGCCCAAATTCACCCCTCCACTTT,CASTPRSPNSPLHF,many,TRBJ1-6,TRBV10-2,.
TGTGCCAGCAGCAGACTAGCGGGAGTGAGCTCCTACGAGCAGTACTTC,CASSRLAGVSSYEQYF,many,TRBJ2-7,TRBV7-8,TRBD2
TGTGCCAGCAGTGACTCCCCTGGACAGTACGAGCAGTACTTC,CASSDSPGQYEQYF,.,TRBJ2-7,TRBV2,.
TGTGCCAGCAGCTTAGGTGGGACAGGGACGGTTTACGAGCAGTACTTC,CASSLGGTGTVYEQYF,.,TRBJ2-7,TRBV13,TRBD1
TGTGCCAGCATGCTAGCGGGAGGGGCCTACGAGCAGTACTTC,CASMLAGGAYEQYF,few,TRBJ2-7,TRBV7-9,TRBD2
TGTGCCAGCAGTCGCGGGACTACCTACGAGCAGTACTTC,CASSRGTTYEQYF,many,TRBJ2-7,TRBV28,TRBD2
TGTGCCAGCAGCCACAGGGAGAACGGGGGATCCTACGAGCAGTACTTC,CASSHRENGGSYEQYF,.,TRBJ2-7,TRBV7-9,.
TGTGCCAGCAGGGGGGACAGGACCTCCTACGAGCAGTACTTC,CASRGDRTSYEQYF,few,TRBJ2-7,TRBV2,TRBD1
TGTGCCAGCAGTTTATCGGTGGCGGGAGTGGGGGATACGCAGTATTTT,CASSLSVAGVGDTQYF,many,TRBJ2-3,TRBV27,TRBD2
TGCGCCAGCAGCCCTGGACAGGGTTATACGCAGTATTTT,CASSPGQGYTQYF,many,TRBJ2-3,TRBV5-1,TRBD1
TGCGCCAGCAGCTTGATTTCGAATGGGCAAGAGACCCAGTACTTC,CASSLISNGQETQYF,many,TRBJ2-5,TRBV5-1,.
TGTGCCAGCAGCATAGGTGCTTACAGGGCTAGCACAGATACGCAGTATTTT,CASSIGAYRASTDTQYF,many,TRBJ2-3,TRBV7-8,.
TGTGCCAGCAGCTTAGGTTTAGGCGGGTTTAGCTCCTACGAGCAGTACTTC,CASSLGLGGFSSYEQYF,many,TRBJ2-7,TRBV7-2,.
TGTGCCAGCAGCTTACGAAGCGGGAGGGGCGGGGAGACCCAGTACTTC,CASSLRSGRGGETQYF,once,TRBJ2-5,TRBV7-2,TRBD2
TGTGCCAGCAGTTACAGTAACAGGGGTCCCTACAATGAGCAGTTCTTC,CASSYSNRGPYNEQFF,medium-sized,TRBJ2-1,TRBV6-5,TRBD1
TGTGCCAGCAGCGATCGGACAGGGGACTACGAGCAGTACTTC,CASSDRTGDYEQYF,.,TRBJ2-7,TRBV11-2,TRBD1
TGTGCCAGCAGCTCCCCAACCGGGACAGGGGGTTTGAGGAACACTGAAGCTTTCTTT,CASSSPTGTGGLRNTEAFF,many,TRBJ1-1,TRBV11-2,TRBD1
TGTGCCAGATCTAGCGGGATCGACAATGAGCAGTTCTTC,CARSSGIDNEQFF,many,TRBJ2-1,TRBV27,TRBD2
TGCGCCAGCAGCTTGGCCGTAGCGGGAGAGCGCACAGATACGCAGTATTTT,CASSLAVAGERTDTQYF,few,TRBJ2-3,TRBV5-1,TRBD2
TGCGCCAGCAGCTTGGGGGACCAATTCGGGACGCAGTATTTT,CASSLGDQFGTQYF,.,TRBJ2-3,TRBV5-1,.
TGTGCCAGCAGCCAAGAACTGCGGGACGAGCAGTACTTC,CASSQELRDEQYF,.,TRBJ2-7,TRBV14,.
TGTGCCAGCAGCTTAGCGACTAGCGGGAGTGAGCAGTTCTTC,CASSLATSGSEQFF,many,TRBJ2-1,TRBV7-6,TRBD2
TGTGCCAGCAGCCAAGATCGGGGACACGACTACAATGAGCAGTTCTTC,CASSQDRGHDYNEQFF,.,TRBJ2-1,TRBV4-2,.
TGCAGTGCTAGAGGACAGGCAAGCACTGAAGCTTTCTTT,CSARGQASTEAFF,.,TRBJ1-1,TRBV20-1,.
TGTAGCAATCAGCCCCAGCATTTT,CSNQPQHF,.,TRBJ1-5,TRBV15,.
TGTGCCAGCACCACCCCCCGGGTCCCATCTCCCGAGCAGTACTTC,CASTTPRVPSPEQYF,.,TRBJ2-7,TRBV28,.
TGTGCCAGCAGCCGGGCCGGGACAGGGAACAATGAGCAGTTCTTC,CASSRAGTGNNEQFF,few,TRBJ2-1,TRBV7-8,TRBD1
TGCGCCAGCAGCGTTGTCGGGGGGGAAGAGACCCAGTACTTC,CASSVVGGEETQYF,.,TRBJ2-5,TRBV5-1,TRBD2
TGTGCCAGCAGATCTCGGACCTACGAGCAGTACTTC,CASRSRTYEQYF,many,TRBJ2-7,TRBV6-2/TRBV6-3,.
TGTGCCAGCAGTTTCTCGGGGTTAAACACCGGGGAGCTGTTTTTT,CASSFSGLNTGELFF,few,TRBJ2-2,TRBV12-3/TRBV12-4,.
TGTGCCAGCAGCTTAAAAGACGGAGGTTTCTTCGGGACCCAGTACTTC,CASSLKDGGFFGTQYF,few,TRBJ2-5,TRBV7-9,.
TGTGCCAGCAGTTTCCAGGTAGGATACGAGCAGTACTTC,CASSFQVGYEQYF,many,TRBJ2-7,TRBV27,.
TGTGCCTGGGACCCCGCAGGGGCGAACTACAATGAGCAGTTCTTC,CAWDPAGANYNEQFF,few,TRBJ2-1,TRBV30,.
TGTGCCAGCAGCCCCTCCCAGTACTTC,CASSPSQYF,many,TRBJ2-5,TRBV7-6,.
TGCGCCAGCAGCCCTCTCAGGTCTTGGGGGCCTACCTACAATGAGCAGTTCTTC,CASSPLRSWGPTYNEQFF,many,TRBJ2-1,TRBV4-1,.
TGTGCTAGTGGTTTTAGCCCGGGACAGGAGAACACCGGGGAGCTGTTTTTT,CASGFSPGQENTGELFF,few,TRBJ2-2,TRBV12-5,TRBD1
TGCAGTGCTAGGTGGCCGGGGATCGACTATGGCTACACCTTC,CSARWPGIDYGYTF,many,TRBJ1-2,TRBV20-1,.
TGCGCCAGCAGCTTGGTGACTAGCGGGAGAGGCAATGAGCAGTTCTTC,CASSLVTSGRGNEQFF,many,TRBJ2-1,TRBV5-1,TRBD2
TGTGCCAGCAGAGATCGCGCCGACAGGGACTTCTACAATGAGCAGTTCTTC,CASRDRADRDFYNEQFF,many,TRBJ2-1,TRBV28,.
TGCAGCGTTGAAGATAGGGACAGTACCCAAGAGACCCAGTACTTC,CSVEDRDSTQETQYF,many,TRBJ2-5,TRBV29-1,TRBD1
TGCAGTGCTAGACGGGACAGGGGACAAGAGACCCAGTACTTC,CSARRDRGQETQYF,many,TRBJ2-5,TRBV20-1,TRBD1